The rows below give T cell receptor beta chains drawn from one sample of a study of blood T cell repertoires in COVID-19. Profiling relied on immunoSEQ multiplex PCR, and the TCRdb table lists in-frame clones only, not all of them. The table shows under 350,000 clones, with over 75% occurring only once. Sequencing used PBMCs or T cells enriched from blood (not recorded which). The source is a young man who had recovered from COVID-19. Both conserved end residues are part of each CDR3. A D gene is named only where the DNA matches it firmly. Clone size is stated in some rows and not others, as once, few, many or a class when expanded.

J	size	V	D	DNA	CDR3
TRBJ2-1	.	TRBV10-1	TRBD2	TGCGCCAGCAGTGGGACTAGCGGATACAATGAGCAGTTCTTC	CASSGTSGYNEQFF
TRBJ2-1	.	TRBV30	TRBD1	TGTGCCTGGAGTATCGGGCAGGGGGCCCTTCGGTACAATGAGCAGTTCTTC	CAWSIGQGALRYNEQFF
TRBJ2-1	.	TRBV7-9	TRBD2	TGTGCCAGCAGCCCGACGAAGGGGACTAGCCTTCAGGGGCAGTTCTTC	CASSPTKGTSLQGQFF
TRBJ2-1	.	TRBV11-3	.	TGTGCCAGCAGCTTAGATCCGAATGAGCAGTTCTTC	CASSLDPNEQFF
TRBJ1-1	.	TRBV18	.	TGTGCCAGCTCACCACCCTCCCGTACTGAAGCTTTCTTT	CASSPPSRTEAFF
TRBJ2-7	.	TRBV7-8	.	TGTGCCAGCAGCTTAGGTATGTCGGGAGTCGACGAGCAGTACTTC	CASSLGMSGVDEQYF
TRBJ1-1	.	TRBV19	.	TGTGCCAGTAGTTCAAATAGAGGGGGAACTGAAGCTTTCTTT	CASSSNRGGTEAFF
TRBJ2-2	.	TRBV11-2	.	TGTGCCAGCAGCTTACCTTCCCCGTTAGAATTTGCCGGGGAGCTGTTTTTT	CASSLPSPLEFAGELFF
TRBJ2-3	once	TRBV6-5	TRBD1	TGTGCCAGCAGTTCCTGGGACAGGGGATTGACAGATACGCAGTATTTT	CASSSWDRGLTDTQYF
TRBJ2-1	.	TRBV10-2	TRBD2	TGCGCCAGCAGTCGACTAGCGGGAGGGGACGGCGAGCAGTTCTTC	CASSRLAGGDGEQFF
TRBJ1-2	.	TRBV7-9	.	TGTGCCAGCAGCTTAGTGGGGGGACTCGGCGGCTACACCTTC	CASSLVGGLGGYTF
TRBJ2-7	.	TRBV27	TRBD1	TGTGCCAGCAGTTTGACCGGGACAGGTTCCCACGAGCAGTACTTC	CASSLTGTGSHEQYF
TRBJ2-7	few	TRBV28	.	TGTGCCAGCAGTTTGGTCAGCGGATCGGAGCAGTACTTC	CASSLVSGSEQYF
TRBJ1-1	.	TRBV3-1/TRBV3-2	.	TGTGCCAGCAGCCTTAGAGGCAGAGCAAACACTGAAGCTTTCTTT	CASSLRGRANTEAFF
TRBJ2-3	.	TRBV2	.	.	CASSTSGILADTQYF
TRBJ2-3	.	TRBV5-1	.	TGCGCCAGCAGCTTGTCGCGTGTGTCAGATACGCAGTATTTT	CASSLSRVSDTQYF
TRBJ2-5	.	TRBV10-3	TRBD2	TGTGCCATCAGCCAACCGAGGGGGCTAGCGGGAACCGCAACGGGCCAAGAGACCCAGTACTTC	CAISQPRGLAGTATGQETQYF
TRBJ2-7	.	TRBV7-2	TRBD2	TGTGCCAGCAGCTCGGACTTAGCGGGAGGTTACGAGCAGTACTTC	CASSSDLAGGYEQYF
TRBJ1-3	.	TRBV28	TRBD1	TGTGCCAGCAGTTACAGGGGACGTCGCTCTGGAAACACCATATATTTT	CASSYRGRRSGNTIYF
TRBJ1-2	.	TRBV19	.	TGTGCCAGTAGTATACGGGGGGCAGTAGAGACGGGTAACTATGGCTACACCTTC	CASSIRGAVETGNYGYTF
TRBJ2-2	.	TRBV19	.	TGTGCCAGTAGTATAAGATCAGGGCTTAGTACCGGGGAGCTGTTTTTT	CASSIRSGLSTGELFF
TRBJ2-3	.	TRBV4-1	.	TGCGCCAGCAGCCAAGGGAAGAGGGAGGGCACAGATACGCAGTATTTT	CASSQGKREGTDTQYF
TRBJ1-1	.	TRBV21-1	.	TGTGCCAGCAGGGCAGGGTGCGGGACCGACACTGAAGCTTTCTTT	CASRAGCGTDTEAFF
TRBJ1-1	.	TRBV19	.	TGTGCCAGTAGTACTCCGGTCACTCGGGGGGCGAACACTGAAGCTTTCTTT	CASSTPVTRGANTEAFF
TRBJ1-4	.	TRBV11-2	.	TGTGCCAGCAGCCCCTCGGGGGGGATGAGGGAAAAACTGTTTTTT	CASSPSGGMREKLFF
TRBJ1-4	.	TRBV4-1	.	TGCGCCAGCAGCGATATACTGACAGGAACTAATGAAAAACTGTTTTTT	CASSDILTGTNEKLFF
TRBJ2-1	.	TRBV10-2	.	TGCGCCAGCATGCTCGGGGGACCTTACAATGAGCAGTTCTTC	CASMLGGPYNEQFF
TRBJ1-4	.	TRBV2	.	TGTGCAGCAGTTCCGGGGGCAACTAATGAAAAACTGTTTTTT	CAAVPGATNEKLFF